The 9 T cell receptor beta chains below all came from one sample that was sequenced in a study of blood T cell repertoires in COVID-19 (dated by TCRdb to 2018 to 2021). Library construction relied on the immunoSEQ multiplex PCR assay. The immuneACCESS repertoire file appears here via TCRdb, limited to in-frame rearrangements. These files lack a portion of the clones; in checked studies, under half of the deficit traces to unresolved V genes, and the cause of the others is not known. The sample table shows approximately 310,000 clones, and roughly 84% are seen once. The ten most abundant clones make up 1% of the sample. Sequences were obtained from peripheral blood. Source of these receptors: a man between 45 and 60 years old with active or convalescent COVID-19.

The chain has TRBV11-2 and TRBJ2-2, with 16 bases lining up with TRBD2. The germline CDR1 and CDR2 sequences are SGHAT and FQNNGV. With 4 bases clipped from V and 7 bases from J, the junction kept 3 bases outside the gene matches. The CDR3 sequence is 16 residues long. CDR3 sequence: CASSWGLAGGGGELFF. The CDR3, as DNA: TGTGCCAGCAGCTGGGGACTAGCGGGAGGGGGCGGGGAGCTGTTTTTT. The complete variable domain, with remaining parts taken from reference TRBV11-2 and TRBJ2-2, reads EAGVAQSPRYKIIEKRQSVAFWCNPISGHATLYWYQQILGQGPKLLIQFQNNGVVDDSQLPKDRFSAERLKGVDSTLKIQPAKLEDSAVYLCASSWGLAGGGGELFFGEGSRLTVL.

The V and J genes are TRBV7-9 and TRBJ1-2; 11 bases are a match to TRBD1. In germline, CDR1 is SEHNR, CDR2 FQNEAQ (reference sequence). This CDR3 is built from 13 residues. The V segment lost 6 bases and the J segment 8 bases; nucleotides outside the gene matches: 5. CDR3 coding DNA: TGTGCCAGCAGTTGGGACAGGGGGGGCGGCTACACCTTC. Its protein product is CASSWDRGGGYTF.

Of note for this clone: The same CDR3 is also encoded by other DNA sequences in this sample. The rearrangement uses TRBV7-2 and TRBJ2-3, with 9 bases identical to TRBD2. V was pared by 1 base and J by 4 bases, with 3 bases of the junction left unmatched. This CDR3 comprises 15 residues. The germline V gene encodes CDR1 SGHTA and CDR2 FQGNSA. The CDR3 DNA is TGTGCCAGCAGCTTAGTGGGCGGGGGGGCAGATACGCAGTATTTT. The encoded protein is CASSLVGGGADTQYF.

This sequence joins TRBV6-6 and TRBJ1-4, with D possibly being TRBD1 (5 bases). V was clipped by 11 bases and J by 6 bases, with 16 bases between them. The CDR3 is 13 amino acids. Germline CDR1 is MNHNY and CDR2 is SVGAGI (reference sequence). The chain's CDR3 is CAGRGEVYEKLFF. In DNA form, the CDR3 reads TGTGCCGGAAGGGGCGAGGTATATGAAAAACTGTTTTTT.

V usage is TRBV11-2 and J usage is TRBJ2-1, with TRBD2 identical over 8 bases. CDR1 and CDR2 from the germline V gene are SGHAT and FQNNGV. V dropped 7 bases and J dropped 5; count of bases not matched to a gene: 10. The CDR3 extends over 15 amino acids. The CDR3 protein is CASTSTTSANNEQFF. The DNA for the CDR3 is TGTGCCAGCACCTCAACGACTAGCGCGAACAATGAGCAGTTCTTC.

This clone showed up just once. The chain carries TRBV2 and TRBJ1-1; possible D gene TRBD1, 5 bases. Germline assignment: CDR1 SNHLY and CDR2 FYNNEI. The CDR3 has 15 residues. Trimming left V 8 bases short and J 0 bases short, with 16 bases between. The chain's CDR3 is CASSFSGGMNTEAFF. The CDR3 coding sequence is TGTGCCAGCTCATTCTCCGGGGGGATGAACACTGAAGCTTTCTTT.

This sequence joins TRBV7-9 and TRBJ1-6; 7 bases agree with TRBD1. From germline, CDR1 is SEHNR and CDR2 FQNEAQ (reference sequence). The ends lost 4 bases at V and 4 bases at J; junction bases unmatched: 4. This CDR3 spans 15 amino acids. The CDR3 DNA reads TGTGCCAGCAGCTACGGGACAGCTTATAATTCACCCCTCCACTTT. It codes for CASSYGTAYNSPLHF.

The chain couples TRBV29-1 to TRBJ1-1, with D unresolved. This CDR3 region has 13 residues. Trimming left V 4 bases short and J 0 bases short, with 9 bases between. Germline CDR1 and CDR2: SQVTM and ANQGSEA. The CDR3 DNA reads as TGCAGCGTTGGACAAGCCCTGAACACTGAAGCTTTCTTT. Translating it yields CSVGQALNTEAFF.

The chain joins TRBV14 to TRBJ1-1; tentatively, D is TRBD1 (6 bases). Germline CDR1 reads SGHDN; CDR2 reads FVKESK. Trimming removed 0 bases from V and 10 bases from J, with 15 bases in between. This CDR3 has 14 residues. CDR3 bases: TGTGCCAGCAGCCAAGATGTACAGGGACGAAGAGCTTTCTTT. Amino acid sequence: CASSQDVQGRRAFF.